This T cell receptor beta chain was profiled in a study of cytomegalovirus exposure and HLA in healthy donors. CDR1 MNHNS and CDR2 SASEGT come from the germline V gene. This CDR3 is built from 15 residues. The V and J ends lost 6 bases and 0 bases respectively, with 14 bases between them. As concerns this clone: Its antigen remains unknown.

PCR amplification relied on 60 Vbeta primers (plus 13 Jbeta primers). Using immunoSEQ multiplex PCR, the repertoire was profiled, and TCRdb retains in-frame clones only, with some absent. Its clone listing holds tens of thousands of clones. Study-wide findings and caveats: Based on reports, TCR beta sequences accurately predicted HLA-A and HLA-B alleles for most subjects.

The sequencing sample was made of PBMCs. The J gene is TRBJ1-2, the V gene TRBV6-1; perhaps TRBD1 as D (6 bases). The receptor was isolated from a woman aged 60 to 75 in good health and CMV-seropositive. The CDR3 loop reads CASSHPRQANYGYTF. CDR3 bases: TGTGCCAGCAGCCACCCCCGACAGGCTAACTATGGCTACACCTTC.